This T cell receptor (beta chain) came from a study of blood T cell repertoires in COVID-19. Methods used by the authors: Estimation of nucleated cell counts relied on the amplification of reference gene primers. Data came from immunoSEQ multiplex PCR; TCRdb stores just in-frame clones and leaves some out. The D gene and trimming were derived from the DNA, and the V and J assignments and clone size from that table. The table records about 45,000 clones, 65% to 85% of them present only once. Trimming cost V 0 bases and J 7 bases; bases outside gene matches: 20. Germline V lookup: CDR1 LGHNA, CDR2 YNFKEQ. The CDR3 has 20 residues.

This receptor was identified in an elderly man in a cohort sampled during active COVID-19. The specimen sequenced was peripheral blood. The chain has TRBV4-2 and TRBJ1-2; 10 positions match TRBD1. CDR3 DNA sequence: TGTGCCAGCAGCCAAGAGGTATATCTTTTTTCGAGACAGGGGGCGTTTGGCTACACCTTC. Its protein is CASSQEVYLFSRQGAFGYTF.